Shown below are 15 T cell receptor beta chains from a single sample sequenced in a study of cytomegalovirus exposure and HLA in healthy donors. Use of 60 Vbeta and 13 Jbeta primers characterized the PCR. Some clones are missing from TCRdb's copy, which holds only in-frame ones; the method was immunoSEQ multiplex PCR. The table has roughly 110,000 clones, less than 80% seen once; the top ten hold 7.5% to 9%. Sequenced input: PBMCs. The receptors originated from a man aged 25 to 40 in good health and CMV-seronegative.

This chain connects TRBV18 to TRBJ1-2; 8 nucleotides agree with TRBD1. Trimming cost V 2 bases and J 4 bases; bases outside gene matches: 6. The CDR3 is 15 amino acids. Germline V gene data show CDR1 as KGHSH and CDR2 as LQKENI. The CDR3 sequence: CASSPFRGQGYGYTF. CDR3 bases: TGTGCCAGCTCACCATTCAGGGGGCAAGGCTATGGCTACACCTTC.

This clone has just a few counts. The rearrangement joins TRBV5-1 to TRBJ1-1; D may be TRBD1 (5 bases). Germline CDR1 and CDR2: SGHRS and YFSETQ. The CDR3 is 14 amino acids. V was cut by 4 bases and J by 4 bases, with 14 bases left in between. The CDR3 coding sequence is TGCGCCAGCAGCGTCGACAGAAACCCCACTGAAGCTTTCTTT. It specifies CASSVDRNPTEAFF.

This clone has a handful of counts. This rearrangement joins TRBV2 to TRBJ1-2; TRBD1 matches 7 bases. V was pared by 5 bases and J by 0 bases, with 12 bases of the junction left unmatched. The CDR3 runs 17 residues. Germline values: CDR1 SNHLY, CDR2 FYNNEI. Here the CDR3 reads CASSPGGIRSANYGYTF. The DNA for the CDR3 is TGTGCCAGCAGTCCAGGGGGAATCAGGTCGGCTAACTATGGCTACACCTTC.

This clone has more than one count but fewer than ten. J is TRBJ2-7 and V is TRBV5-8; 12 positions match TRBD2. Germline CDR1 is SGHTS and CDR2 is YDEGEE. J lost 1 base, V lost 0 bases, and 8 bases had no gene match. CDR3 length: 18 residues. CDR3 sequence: CASSLGLAGEKSSYEQYF. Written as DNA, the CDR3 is TGTGCCAGCAGCTTGGGACTAGCGGGAGAAAAATCATCCTACGAGCAGTACTTC.

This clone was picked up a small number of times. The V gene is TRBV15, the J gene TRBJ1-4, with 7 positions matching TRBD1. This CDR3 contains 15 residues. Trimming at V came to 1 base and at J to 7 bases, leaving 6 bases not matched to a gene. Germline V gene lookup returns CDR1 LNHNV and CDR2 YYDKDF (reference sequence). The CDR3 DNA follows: TGTGCCACCAGCAGAGCAAGACAGGGAGCTGAAAAACTGTTTTTT. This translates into CATSRARQGAEKLFF.

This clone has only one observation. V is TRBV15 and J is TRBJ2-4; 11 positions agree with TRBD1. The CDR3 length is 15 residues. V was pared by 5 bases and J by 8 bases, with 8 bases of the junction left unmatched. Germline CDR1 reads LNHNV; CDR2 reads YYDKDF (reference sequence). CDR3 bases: TGTGCCACCAGCTCGGGGGACAGGGGGAGAGACATTCAGTACTTC. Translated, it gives CATSSGDRGRDIQYF.

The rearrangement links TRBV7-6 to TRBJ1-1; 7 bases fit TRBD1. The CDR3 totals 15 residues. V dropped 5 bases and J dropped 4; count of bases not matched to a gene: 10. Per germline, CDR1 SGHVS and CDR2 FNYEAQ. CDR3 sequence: CASSDGTAGGTEAFF. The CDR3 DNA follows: TGTGCCAGCAGCGACGGTACGGCAGGGGGCACTGAAGCTTTCTTT.

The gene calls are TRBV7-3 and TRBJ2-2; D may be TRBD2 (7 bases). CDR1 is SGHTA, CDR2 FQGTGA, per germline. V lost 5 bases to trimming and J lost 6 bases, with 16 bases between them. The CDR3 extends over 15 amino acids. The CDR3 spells CASSPGAGAPGELFF. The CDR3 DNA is TGTGCCAGCAGCCCCGGGGCGGGGGCTCCCGGGGAGCTGTTTTTT.

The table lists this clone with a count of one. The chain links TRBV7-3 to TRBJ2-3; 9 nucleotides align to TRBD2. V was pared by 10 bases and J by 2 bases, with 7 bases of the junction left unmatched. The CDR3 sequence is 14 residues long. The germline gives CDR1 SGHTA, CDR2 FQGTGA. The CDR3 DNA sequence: TGTGCCACCAACGCGGGGGGGCCCACAGATACGCAGTATTTT. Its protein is CATNAGGPTDTQYF.

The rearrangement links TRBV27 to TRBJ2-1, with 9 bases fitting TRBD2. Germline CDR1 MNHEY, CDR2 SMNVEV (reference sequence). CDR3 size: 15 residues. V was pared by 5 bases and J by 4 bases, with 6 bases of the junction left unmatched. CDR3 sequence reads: CASSLAGSGYNEQFF. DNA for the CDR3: TGTGCCAGCAGTCTAGCGGGATCCGGGTACAATGAGCAGTTCTTC.

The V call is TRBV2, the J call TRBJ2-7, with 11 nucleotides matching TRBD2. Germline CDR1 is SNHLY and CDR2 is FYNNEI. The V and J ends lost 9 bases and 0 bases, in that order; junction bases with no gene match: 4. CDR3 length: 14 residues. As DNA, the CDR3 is TGTGCCAGTACAACTAGCGGGAGCTCCTACGAGCAGTACTTC. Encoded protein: CASTTSGSSYEQYF.

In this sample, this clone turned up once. In DNA form, the CDR3 reads TGTGCCACCAGCTACGAGTGGAAGGGACAGGGGTATGACGAGCAGTACTTC. It specifies CATSYEWKGQGYDEQYF. J is TRBJ2-7 and V is TRBV15, with 10 bases aligning to TRBD1. The CDR3 is 17 residues long. V shed 5 bases, J shed 5 bases, and the junction held 15 bases outside the gene matches. Per germline, CDR1 LNHNV and CDR2 YYDKDF (reference sequence).

CDR3 coding DNA: TGTGCCAGCAGCTTCCCGGGGGGAGGGAATGAGCAGTTCTTC. Translation gives CASSFPGGGNEQFF. The chain combines TRBV5-4 with TRBJ2-1, with 7 bases identical to TRBD2. J lost 7 bases, V lost 2 bases, and 6 bases had no gene match. The CDR3 is made up of 14 amino acids. CDR1 and CDR2 from the germline V gene are SGHNT and YYREEE (reference sequence).

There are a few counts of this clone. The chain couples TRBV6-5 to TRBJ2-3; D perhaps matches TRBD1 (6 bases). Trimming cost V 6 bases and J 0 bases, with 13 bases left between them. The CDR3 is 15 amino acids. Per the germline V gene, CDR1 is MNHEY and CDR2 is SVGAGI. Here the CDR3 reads CASRWDTSSTDTQYF. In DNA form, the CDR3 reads TGTGCCAGCAGGTGGGACACCTCGAGCACAGATACGCAGTATTTT.

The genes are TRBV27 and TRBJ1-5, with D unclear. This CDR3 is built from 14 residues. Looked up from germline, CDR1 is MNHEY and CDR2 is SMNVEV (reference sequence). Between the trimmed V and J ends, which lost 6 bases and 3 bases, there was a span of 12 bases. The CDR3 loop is CASSRTGVNQPQHF. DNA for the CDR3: TGTGCCAGCAGCCGCACCGGAGTCAATCAGCCCCAGCATTTT.